The T cell receptor (beta chain) under discussion was sequenced for a study of CD8 T cells in Susac syndrome. The T cells that were sequenced for TCR beta were CD8+ and CD4+ cells from blood. The multiple sclerosis control group was made up of treatment-naive patients with stable or active relapsing-remitting disease. Bulk CD8+ and CD4+ cells came from magnetic negative isolation; CD8+ TEMRA by FACS. The authors reverse transcribed 0.5 to 1 ug RNA with random hexamers. TCR beta CDR3 was amplified by immunoSEQ covering 54 Vbeta and 13 Jbeta. TCRdb reanalysed the immunoSEQ multiplex PCR reads using MiXCR and keeps one entry per CDR3 protein. The repertoire includes 150,000 to 200,000 distinct CDR3 sequences, roughly 95% of them detected once, and about 0.095% sits in the top ten. The source is a human donor with multiple sclerosis. The specimen was CD4+ T cells from PBMCs.

CDR3 loop: CASSPGRNEKLFF. CDR3 sequence (DNA): TGTGCCAGCAGTCCAGGACGGAATGAAAAACTGTTTTTT. The J gene is TRBJ1-4, the V gene TRBV12-3 or TRBV12-4; no definite D call. The CDR3 is 13 residues long. V lost 5 bases and J lost 5, with 9 bases in between.